There are many counts of the clone carrying this T cell receptor beta chain. What it recognizes is unknown. The entry originates in a study of glioma-infiltrating T cells. Looked up from germline, CDR1 is DFQATT and CDR2 is SNEGSKA (reference sequence). There are 17 residues in the CDR3. V shed 0 bases, J shed 1 base, and the junction held 9 bases outside the gene matches. Study observations and caveats: Tissue-blood divergence was below expectation in non-neoplastic patients, above in gliomas.

TCR alpha and beta CDR3 regions were amplified from RNA using iRepertoire nested multiplex PCR. TCRdb redid the calling of the multiplex PCR reads with MiXCR, one entry per CDR3 protein. The table lists some 85,000 distinct CDR3 sequences, about 25% of them singletons. This receptor was obtained from a human donor with low-grade glioma or glioblastoma, undergoing nonglioma brain surgery, or in good health (not recorded which). This chain connects TRBV20-1 to TRBJ2-3, with 8 bases lining up with TRBD1. The specimen was glioma tissue, nonneoplastic brain tissue, or PBMCs (not recorded which). The CDR3 coding sequence is TGCAGTGCTAGAGACTCTAGGACAGGGATCGGCACAGATACGCAGTATTTT. Translation: CSARDSRTGIGTDTQYF.